This T cell receptor beta chain was recorded in a study of T cell repertoires in cytomegalovirus infection. In the study overall: An indication of both CMV infection and matching HLA type came from public TCR beta signatures.

TCRdb reprocessed the reads with MiXCR, giving one entry per CDR3 protein. The data contain hundreds of thousands of distinct CDR3 sequences, roughly 31% of them singletons. This CDR3 has 14 amino acids. From germline, CDR1 is SGDLS and CDR2 YYNGEE. V lost 0 bases and J lost 6, with 10 bases in between. The study's findings and limits: Carriers of CMV and the relevant HLA type were discriminated by public TCR beta frequency. Dominant in the ex vivo response were TCR beta clonotypes restricted by HLA-C and specific for CMV.

Points on this clonotype: Its antigen is still unknown.

The specimen sequenced was PBMCs. V and J are TRBV9 and TRBJ1-5; D possibly corresponds to TRBD1 (5 bases). This clonotype was obtained from a human donor in good health (CMV status not recorded). Some clones in this sample may be carry-over from other donors' samples. The CDR3 protein is CASSVAEGPQPQHF. The CDR3, as DNA: TGTGCCAGCAGCGTAGCTGAGGGGCCTCAGCCCCAGCATTTT.